The present entry profiles one T cell receptor beta chain with its context. This clonotype was counted between two and nine times. Which antigen it targets is not known. No base qualities exist here, and no much larger clone lies one base off it. The sample belongs to a study of spatial heterogeneity in lung cancer (dated by TCRdb to about 2019). As for the study more broadly: Beta-chain transcripts were consistently detected in greater numbers than alpha-chain transcripts, which likely reflects a higher abundance of beta-chain transcripts. In the raw uncorrected reads, each unique combination of TCR and UMI appeared more than ten times on average. TCR alpha and beta repertoires were quantitatively compared across multiple tumor regions, matched nontumor lung and blood in non-small cell lung cancer. TCR repertoire features were related to nonsynonymous mutation counts determined by whole-exome sequencing of tumor tissue. Both alpha and beta chains were TCR-sequenced in a few hundred tumor regions, 64 matched nontumor lung samples and some 56 PBMC samples obtained at surgery. On the study overall, not on this receptor specifically: Ubiquitous expanded tumor TCRs were detected in blood more often at tumor resection than at routine follow-up. Confirming at a functional level the hypothesis that regional TCRs recognize regional mutations was considered to require additional single-cell paired TCR alpha and beta sequencing.

The time point label corresponds to: sample taken at primary tumor resection. TCR sequencing used whole RNA extracted from tumor and nontumor lung tissue, or from cryopreserved PBMC samples, without cell sorting. Donors were approximately 72 patients with early-stage, untreated non-small cell lung cancer from the lung TRACERx cohort. Only patients with enough RNA available from two or more tumor regions were chosen for TCR sequencing. Receptor libraries were prepared by 5' RACE. TCRdb shows the sequencer as NextSeq 500. The TCR library protocol attached a unique molecular identifier to each TCR cDNA molecule to allow correction of PCR and sequencing errors. Per the original workflow: TCR identification, UMI-based error correction and CDR3 extraction were all carried out with Decombinator tools. TCRs above a frequency of 2 per 1,000, corresponding to the top 1% of the tumor frequency distribution, were defined as expanded. Renyi diversity was calculated using the R vegan package after each repertoire was subsampled 100 times to 5,000 TCRs. To build CDR3 similarity networks, amino acid triplet string-kernel similarity was used, and CDR3s were connected when their pairwise similarity was above 0.82. TCRdb reprocessed the public reads (quality trimming at Q25 with fastp, clone calling with MiXCR) and kept in-frame beta chains. Here each entry gathers all rows of one CDR3 protein and keeps the most common genes and DNA. TCRdb's processing, not the authors' own work, is the source of the V and J calls. The table for this sample lists about 40,000 distinct CDR3 sequences; 5.2% of them were counted only once. The ten largest account for 20% to 30% of the sample.

V and J are trimmed by 3 bases and 6 bases, and the gene matches miss 1 base of the junction. Including cysteine and phenylalanine, the CDR3 has 12 amino acids. Of all the DNA, just the CDR3 is kept, 36 bases in frame from base 1. CDR1 and CDR2 are drawn from the germline V gene: ENHRY, SYGVKD. The sample consisted of PBMCs, taken at surgery. The rearranged chain carries TRBV10-3 and TRBJ1-2, with 7 bases in between that match TRBD1. This sequence was found in a female donor with early-stage non-small cell lung cancer. CDR3 protein: CAISDTGDGYTF. The DNA is TGTGCCATCAGTGACACAGGGGATGGCTACACCTTC.